The clone carrying this T cell receptor (beta chain) was counted many times. The antigen remains unidentified. This sample was taken from a study of neurological immune-mediated disorders. Overall study results and limits: When the repertoires were grouped phylogenetically, those of 18 of the 34 multiple sclerosis patients came together in a single cluster of related CDR3 sequences, which points to a possible repertoire-level signature.

Germline CDR1 is DFQATT and CDR2 is SNEGSKA (reference sequence). J was trimmed by 8 bases and V by 6 bases; bases with no gene match: 2. This CDR3 has 12 amino acids. From 15-18 subjects, over 190 million TCR-beta sequences were obtained in each sequencing run. TCRdb recomputed calls from the 5' RACE reads with MiXCR, one row per CDR3 protein. Among approximately 74,000 distinct CDR3 sequences listed, 4% to 6% were seen once. Unsorted libraries came from 2 million PBMCs stored at -80 °C. The sample consisted of PBMCs. The clonotype was recovered from a man between 18 and 35 years old with multiple sclerosis. V gene TRBV20-1 combines with J gene TRBJ1-6, with 9 bases that match TRBD1. In DNA form, the CDR3 reads TGCAGTGCGGGACAGGGAGATTCACCCCTCCACTTT. This translates into CSAGQGDSPLHF.